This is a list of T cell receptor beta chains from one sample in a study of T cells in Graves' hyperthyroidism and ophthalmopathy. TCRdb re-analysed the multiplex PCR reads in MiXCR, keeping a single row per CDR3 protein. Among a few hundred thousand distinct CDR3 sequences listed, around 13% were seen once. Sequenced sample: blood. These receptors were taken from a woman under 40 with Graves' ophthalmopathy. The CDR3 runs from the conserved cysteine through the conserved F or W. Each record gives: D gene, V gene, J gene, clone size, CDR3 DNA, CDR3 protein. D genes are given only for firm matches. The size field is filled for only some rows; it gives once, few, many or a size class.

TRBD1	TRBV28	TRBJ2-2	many	TGTGCCAGCAAGGGACAGGGGGCGGGCGGGGAGCTGTTTTTT	CASKGQGAGGELFF
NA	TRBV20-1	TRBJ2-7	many	TGCAGTGCTAGTTGGTCTAGTCTGTCGTCCGAGCAGTACTTC	CSASWSSLSSEQYF
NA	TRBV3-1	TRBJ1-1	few	TGTGCCAGCAGCAGGGCCCAGGGCACTGAAGCTTTCTTT	CASSRAQGTEAFF
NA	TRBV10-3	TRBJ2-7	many	TGTGCCATCAGTGACCCCACTGGCGAGCAGTACTTC	CAISDPTGEQYF
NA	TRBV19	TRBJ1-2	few	TGTGCCAGTAGTGGGCTCCGGCTGGATGGCTACACCTTC	CASSGLRLDGYTF
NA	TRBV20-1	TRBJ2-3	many	TGCAGTGCTACTAAAACCCCTAGCACAGATACGCAGTATTTT	CSATKTPSTDTQYF
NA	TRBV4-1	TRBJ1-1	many	TGCGCCAGCAGCCAAGAAGAGTGGGACACTGAAGCTTTCTTT	CASSQEEWDTEAFF
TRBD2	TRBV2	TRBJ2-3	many	TGTGCCAGCAGTTCCGGACTAGCGCGATCTAGCACAGATACGCAGTATTTT	CASSSGLARSSTDTQYF
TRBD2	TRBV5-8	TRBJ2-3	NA	TGTGCCAGCAGCCAAATTAGCGGGGGGTTCACAGATACGCAGTATTTT	CASSQISGGFTDTQYF
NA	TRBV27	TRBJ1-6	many	TGTGCCAGCAGTTACAGGAAGAGGCAGAGCTCCTATAATTCACCCCTCCACTTT	CASSYRKRQSSYNSPLHF
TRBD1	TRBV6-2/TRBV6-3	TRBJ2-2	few	TGTCCCAGCACCAGACCGGGACAGATCTTAAACACCGGGGAGCTGTTTTTT	CPSTRPGQILNTGELFF
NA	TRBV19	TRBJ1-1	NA	TGTGCCAGTAGTCAGACGGGGCCGTGGCCGAACACTGAAGCTTTCTTT	CASSQTGPWPNTEAFF
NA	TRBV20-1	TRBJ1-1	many	TGCAGTGCTAGAGATCTTCTTCGGACCGACACTGAAGCTTTCTTT	CSARDLLRTDTEAFF
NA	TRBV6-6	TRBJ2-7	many	TGTGCCAGCAGTTACTCGAACCCAGGGGCGCCCCGCCTCGAGCAGTACTTC	CASSYSNPGAPRLEQYF
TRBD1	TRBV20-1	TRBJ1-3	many	TGCAGTGCTAAGACAGGGGCTGGAAACACCATATATTTT	CSAKTGAGNTIYF
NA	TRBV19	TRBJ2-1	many	TGTGCCAGTAGTATATTGGGGATTAGCTCCTACAATGAGCAGTTCTTC	CASSILGISSYNEQFF
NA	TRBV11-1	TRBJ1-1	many	TGTGCCAGCAGCCTTACGACGGAGAACACTGAAGCTTTCTTT	CASSLTTENTEAFF
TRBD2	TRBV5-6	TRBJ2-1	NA	TGTGCCAGCAGCTTTCCCCCGGGACTAGCGTACAATGAGCAGTTCTTC	CASSFPPGLAYNEQFF
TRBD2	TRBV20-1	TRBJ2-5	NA	TGCAGTGAGGGGACTAGCGGGGGGATGCTCGAGACCCAGTACTTC	CSEGTSGGMLETQYF
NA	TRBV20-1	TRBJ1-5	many	TGCAGTGCTAGAGATGTGGAGGTTCCTTGGTCCCAGCATTTT	CSARDVEVPWSQHF
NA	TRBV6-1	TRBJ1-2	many	TGTGCCAGCAGTGGCGGGGCGGGCAACTATGGCTACACCTTC	CASSGGAGNYGYTF
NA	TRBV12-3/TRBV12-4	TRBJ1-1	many	TGTGCCAGCACAACCTACCCCACTGAAGCTTTCTTT	CASTTYPTEAFF
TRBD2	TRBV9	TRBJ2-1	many	TGTGCCAGCAGCGTAGTGGGCGGGGGGGCTAATGAGCAGTTCTTC	CASSVVGGGANEQFF
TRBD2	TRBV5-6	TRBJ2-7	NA	TGTGCCAGCAGCTTGGGGCTAGCGGTTAGCTCCTACGAGCAGTACTTC	CASSLGLAVSSYEQYF
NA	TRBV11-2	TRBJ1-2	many	TGTGCCAGCATAGAAACCGGGGCCCTAGATGGCTACACCTTC	CASIETGALDGYTF
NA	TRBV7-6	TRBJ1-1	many	TGTGCCAGCAGCTTAGGCCATAACCCGAACACTGAAGCTTTCTTT	CASSLGHNPNTEAFF
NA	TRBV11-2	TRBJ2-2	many	TGTGCCAGCAGCTTAGTTTCTATGCGGGTGAACACCGGGGAGCTGTTTTTT	CASSLVSMRVNTGELFF
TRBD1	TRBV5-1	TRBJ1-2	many	TGCGCCAGCAGCTTGGGACAGGGCCTACGAGAGGGCTACACCTTC	CASSLGQGLREGYTF
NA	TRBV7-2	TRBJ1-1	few	TGTGCCAGCAGAACCGGGCCTTTAAAAGCTTTCTTT	CASRTGPLKAFF
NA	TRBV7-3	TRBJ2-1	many	TGTGCCAGCAGCTCTTATAGGCGGTACAATGAGCAGTTCTTC	CASSSYRRYNEQFF
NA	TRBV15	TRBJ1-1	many	TGTGCCACCAGCAGAGATTGGGATAACACTGAAGCTTTCTTT	CATSRDWDNTEAFF
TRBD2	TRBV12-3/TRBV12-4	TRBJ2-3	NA	TGTGCCAGCAGTTTCGAGGTAGCGGGGGGGCCAGATACGCAGTATTTT	CASSFEVAGGPDTQYF
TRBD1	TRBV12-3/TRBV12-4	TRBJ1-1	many	TGTGCCAGCACCAACAGTCCGGGACAGGAAGCTTTCTTT	CASTNSPGQEAFF
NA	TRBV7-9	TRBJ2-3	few	TGTGCCAGCAGCTTAATCGAGGAGGGGTATTTT	CASSLIEEGYF
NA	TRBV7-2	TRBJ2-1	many	TGTGCCAGCAGCCAAAGGGGAGATGAGCAGTTCTTC	CASSQRGDEQFF
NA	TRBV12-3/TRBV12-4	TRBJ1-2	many	TGTGCCAGCAGTTTTATGCGGATAGAAGGCTACACCTTC	CASSFMRIEGYTF
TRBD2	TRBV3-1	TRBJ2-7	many	TGTGCCAGCAGCCAAGTTACACGAGCGGGGGCTATGAACGAGCAGTACTTC	CASSQVTRAGAMNEQYF
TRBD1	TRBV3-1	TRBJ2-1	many	TGTGCCAGCAGCCTAAACAGGGGTACGTGGCGTGGTGAGCAGTTCTTC	CASSLNRGTWRGEQFF
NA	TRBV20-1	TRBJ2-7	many	TGCAGTGCTCTCCGGAAACAGAGCTCCTACGAGCAGTACTTC	CSALRKQSSYEQYF
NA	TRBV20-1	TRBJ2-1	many	TGCAGTGCTCACTCATCTGGGCAGGGTTACAATGAGCAGTTCTTC	CSAHSSGQGYNEQFF
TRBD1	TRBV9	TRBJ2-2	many	TGTGCCAGCAGCGTAAGACAGGGGGCCGGCACCGGGGAGCTGTTTTTT	CASSVRQGAGTGELFF
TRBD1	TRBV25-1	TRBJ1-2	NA	TGTGCCAGCAGTGAATGGGATACAGGGGCTGGCTACACCTTC	CASSEWDTGAGYTF
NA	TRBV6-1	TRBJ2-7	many	TGTGCCAGCAGCCCAGGACAGTACTACGAGCAGTACTTC	CASSPGQYYEQYF
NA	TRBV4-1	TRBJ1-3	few	TGCGCCAGCAGCCGCCTACAGGTCTCTGGAAACACCATATATTTT	CASSRLQVSGNTIYF
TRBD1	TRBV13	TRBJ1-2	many	TGTGCCAGCAGCTTAGGCGGGGACAGGAGGTTACAGCCCTTCTATGGCTACACCTTC	CASSLGGDRRLQPFYGYTF
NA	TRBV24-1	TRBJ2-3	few	TGTGCCACTTCCCGTAGGGACACAGATACGCAGTATTTT	CATSRRDTDTQYF